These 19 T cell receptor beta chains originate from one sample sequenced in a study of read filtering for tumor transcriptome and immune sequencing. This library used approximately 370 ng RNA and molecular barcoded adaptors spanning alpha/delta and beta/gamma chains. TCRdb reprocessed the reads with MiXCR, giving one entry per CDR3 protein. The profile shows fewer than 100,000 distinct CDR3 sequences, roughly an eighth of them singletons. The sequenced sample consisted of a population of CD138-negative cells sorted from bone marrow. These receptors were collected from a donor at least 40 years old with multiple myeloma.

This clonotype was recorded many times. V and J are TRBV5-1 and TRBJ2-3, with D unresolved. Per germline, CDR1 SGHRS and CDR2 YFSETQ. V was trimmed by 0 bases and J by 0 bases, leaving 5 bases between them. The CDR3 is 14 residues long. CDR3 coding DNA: TGCGCCAGCAGCTTGGTGGGTAGCACAGATACGCAGTATTTT. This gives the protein CASSLVGSTDTQYF.

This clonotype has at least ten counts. The CDR3 region is CSASGSVDEQYF. CDR3 coding DNA: TGCAGTGCTAGCGGGAGTGTGGACGAGCAGTACTTC. The chain joins TRBV20-1 to TRBJ2-7; D might be TRBD2 (6 bases). The CDR3 extends over 12 amino acids. Between the trimmed V and J ends, which lost 3 bases and 5 bases, there was a span of 11 bases. Germline V CDR1 and CDR2: DFQATT, SNEGSKA (reference sequence).

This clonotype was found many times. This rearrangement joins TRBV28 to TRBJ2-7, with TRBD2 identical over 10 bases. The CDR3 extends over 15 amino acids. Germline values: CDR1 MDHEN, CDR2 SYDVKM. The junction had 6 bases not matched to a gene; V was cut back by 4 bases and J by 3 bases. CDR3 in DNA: TGTGCCAGCAGTTCCGTGCTAGCGGGAGACTACGAGCAGTACTTC. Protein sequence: CASSSVLAGDYEQYF.

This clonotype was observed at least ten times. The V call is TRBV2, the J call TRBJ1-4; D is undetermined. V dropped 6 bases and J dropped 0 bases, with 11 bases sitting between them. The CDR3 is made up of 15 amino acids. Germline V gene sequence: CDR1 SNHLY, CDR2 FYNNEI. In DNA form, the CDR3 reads TGTGCCAGCAGGATCCAAACATCAACTAATGAAAAACTGTTTTTT. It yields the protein CASRIQTSTNEKLFF.

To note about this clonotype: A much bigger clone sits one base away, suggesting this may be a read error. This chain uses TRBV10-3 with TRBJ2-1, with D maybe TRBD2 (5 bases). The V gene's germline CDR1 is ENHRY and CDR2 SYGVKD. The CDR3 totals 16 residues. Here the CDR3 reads CAIRTSTASSYNGQFF. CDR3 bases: TGTGCCATCAGAACCTCGACTGCTAGCTCCTACAATGGGCAGTTCTTC.

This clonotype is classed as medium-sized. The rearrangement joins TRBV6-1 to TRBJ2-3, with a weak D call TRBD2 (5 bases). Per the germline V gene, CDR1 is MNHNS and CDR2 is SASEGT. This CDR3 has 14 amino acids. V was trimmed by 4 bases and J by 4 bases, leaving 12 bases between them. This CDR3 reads CASSVRGEPDTQYF. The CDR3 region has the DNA TGTGCCAGCAGTGTTCGGGGAGAACCAGATACGCAGTATTTT.

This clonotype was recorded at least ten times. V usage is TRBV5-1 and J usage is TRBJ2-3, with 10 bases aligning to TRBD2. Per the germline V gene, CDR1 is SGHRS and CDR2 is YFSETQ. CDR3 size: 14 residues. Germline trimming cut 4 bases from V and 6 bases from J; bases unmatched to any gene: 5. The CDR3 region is CASSLLAGSDTQYF. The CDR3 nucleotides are TGCGCCAGCAGCCTACTAGCGGGGTCGGATACGCAGTATTTT.

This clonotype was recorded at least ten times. CDR3 amino acids: CASSYRRGGNYEQYF. CDR3 nucleotides: TGTGCCAGCAGTTACCGGAGAGGAGGGAACTACGAGCAGTACTTC. The genes are TRBV6-5 and TRBJ2-7; D may be TRBD2 (6 bases). Germline V gene sequence: CDR1 MNHEY, CDR2 SVGAGI. V dropped 2 bases and J dropped 3 bases, with 14 bases sitting between them. This CDR3 is built from 15 residues.

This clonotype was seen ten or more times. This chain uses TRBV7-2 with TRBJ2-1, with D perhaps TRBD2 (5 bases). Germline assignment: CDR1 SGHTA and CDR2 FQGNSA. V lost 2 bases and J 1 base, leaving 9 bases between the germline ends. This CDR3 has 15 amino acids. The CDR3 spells CASSLKSGSYNEQFF. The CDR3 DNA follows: TGTGCCAGCAGCTTAAAGAGCGGTTCCTACAATGAGCAGTTCTTC.

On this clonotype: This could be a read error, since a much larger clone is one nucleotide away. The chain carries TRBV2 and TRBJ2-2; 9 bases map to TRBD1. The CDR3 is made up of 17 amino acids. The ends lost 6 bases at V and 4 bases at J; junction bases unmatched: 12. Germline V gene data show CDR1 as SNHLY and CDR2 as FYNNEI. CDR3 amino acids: CASRRKQGALSTGELFF. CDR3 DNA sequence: TGTGCCAGCAGACGGAAACAGGGGGCCCTGAGCACCGGGGAGCTGTTTTTT.

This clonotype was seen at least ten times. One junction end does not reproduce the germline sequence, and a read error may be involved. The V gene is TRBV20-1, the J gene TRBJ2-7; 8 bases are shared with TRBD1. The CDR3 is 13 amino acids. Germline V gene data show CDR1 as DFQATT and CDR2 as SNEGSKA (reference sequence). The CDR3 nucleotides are TGCAGTGCCAGAGGACAGGGTGCCTACGAGCAGTACTTC. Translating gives CSARGQGAYEQYF.

CDR3: CASSLIDSHNEQFF. CDR3 in DNA: TGTGCCAGCAGCTTAATCGACAGCCACAATGAGCAGTTCTTC. The J gene is TRBJ2-1, the V gene TRBV5-5; maybe TRBD1 (5 bases). This CDR3 contains 14 residues. V lost 2 bases and J 5 bases, leaving 11 bases between the germline ends. Germline V gene sequence: CDR1 SGHKS, CDR2 YYEKEE (reference sequence).

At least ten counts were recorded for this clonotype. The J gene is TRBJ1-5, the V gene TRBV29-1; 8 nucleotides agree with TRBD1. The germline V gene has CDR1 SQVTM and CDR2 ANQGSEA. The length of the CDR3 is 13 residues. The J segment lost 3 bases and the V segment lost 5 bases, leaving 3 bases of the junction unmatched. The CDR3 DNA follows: TGCAGCGTTCAGGGGGCCTTCAATCAGCCCCAGCATTTT. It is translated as CSVQGAFNQPQHF.

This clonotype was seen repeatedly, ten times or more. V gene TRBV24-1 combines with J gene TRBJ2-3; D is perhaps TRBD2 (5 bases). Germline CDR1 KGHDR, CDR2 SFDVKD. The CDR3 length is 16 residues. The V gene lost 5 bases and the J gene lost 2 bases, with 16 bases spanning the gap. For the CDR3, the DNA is TGTGCCACCAGTGGAGGGTCAGGAGAAAACACAGATACGCAGTATTTT. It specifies CATSGGSGENTDTQYF.

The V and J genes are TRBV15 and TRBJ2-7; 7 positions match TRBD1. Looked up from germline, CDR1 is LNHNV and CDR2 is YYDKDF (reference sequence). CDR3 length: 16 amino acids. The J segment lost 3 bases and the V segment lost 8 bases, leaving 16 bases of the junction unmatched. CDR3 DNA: TGTGCCACCCAAAAGGAGGACAGGCCTGGGCACTACGAGCAGTACTTC. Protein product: CATQKEDRPGHYEQYF.

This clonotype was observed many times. The CDR3 here is CSARDPGSSYNSPLHF. The CDR3 DNA is TGCAGTGCTAGAGATCCTGGCAGCTCCTATAATTCACCCCTCCACTTT. The chain employs TRBV20-1 and TRBJ1-6, with D uncertain. Germline V lookup: CDR1 DFQATT, CDR2 SNEGSKA (reference sequence). This CDR3 has 16 amino acids. Between the trimmed V and J ends, which lost 0 bases and 0 bases, there was a span of 9 bases.

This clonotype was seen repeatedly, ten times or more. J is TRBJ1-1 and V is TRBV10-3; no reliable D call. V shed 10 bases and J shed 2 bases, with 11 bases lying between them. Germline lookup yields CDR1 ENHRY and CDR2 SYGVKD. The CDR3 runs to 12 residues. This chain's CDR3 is CATRLGNTEAFF. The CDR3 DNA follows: TGTGCCACCCGCTTGGGTAACACTGAAGCTTTCTTT.

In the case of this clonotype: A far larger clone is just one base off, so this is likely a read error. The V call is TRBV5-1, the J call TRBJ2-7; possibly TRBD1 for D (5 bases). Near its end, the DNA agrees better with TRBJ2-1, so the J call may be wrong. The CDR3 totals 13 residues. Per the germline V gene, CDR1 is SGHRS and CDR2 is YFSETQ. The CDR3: CASALDTYNEQFF. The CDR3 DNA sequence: TGCGCCAGCGCTCTGGACACTTACAATGAGCAGTTCTTC.

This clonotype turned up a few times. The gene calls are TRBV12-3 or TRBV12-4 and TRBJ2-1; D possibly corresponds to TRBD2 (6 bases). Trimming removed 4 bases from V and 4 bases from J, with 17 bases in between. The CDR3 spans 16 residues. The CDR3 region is CASSSSLGRDYNEQFF. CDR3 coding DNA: TGTGCCAGCAGTTCCTCGTTGGGGCGGGATTACAATGAGCAGTTCTTC.